This T cell receptor (beta chain) was documented in a study of beta chain features in type 1 diabetes. As for the study in general: The patient and healthy donor groups were comparable for age, gender and cell yields.

This clone was seen a few times. Reverse transcribing all isolated RNA meant expressed TCRB transcripts were sequenced. Using immunoSEQ multiplex PCR, the repertoire was profiled, and TCRdb retains in-frame clones only, with some absent. There are about 240,000 clones in the sample; 25% to 35% occur only once, and approximately 4% lies in the top ten. CDR1 is GTSNPN, CDR2 SVGIG, per germline (reference sequence). V was clipped by 2 bases and J by 0 bases, with 10 bases between them. The CDR3 totals 15 residues. The J gene is TRBJ2-2, the V gene TRBV30; D call uncertain. The receptor's source is a man aged 25 to 40 in good health. Sequencing was carried out using central memory CD4+ T cells from blood. This CDR3 reads CAWSWGYANTGELFF. CDR3 bases: TGTGCCTGGAGTTGGGGATACGCGAACACCGGGGAGCTGTTTTTT.